These T cell receptor beta chains were read from a single sample in a study of technical replicates of blood from a handful of donors. Clones were sequenced by immunoSEQ multiplex PCR, and TCRdb holds only the in-frame ones, with some missing. This table holds about 70,000 clones, nearly 98% found once. The sequenced sample consisted of T cells isolated from PBMCs. These receptors were obtained from a human donor in good health. The CDR3 runs from the conserved cysteine through the conserved F or W. The D gene is left open where the match is weak. Rows give clone size only sometimes, using once, few, many, or a class for an expanded clone.

V: TRBV4-1; D: TRBD1; size: -; J: TRBJ2-7; CDR3: CASSQGRQGQSYEQYF; DNA: TGCGCCAGCAGCCAAGGGAGACAGGGGCAATCCTACGAGCAGTACTTC
V: TRBV6-6; D: TRBD1; size: once; J: TRBJ2-7; CDR3: CASRLGQASSYEQYF; DNA: TGTGCCAGCAGACTAGGACAGGCTAGCTCCTACGAGCAGTACTTC
V: TRBV11-3; D: -; size: -; J: TRBJ1-1; CDR3: CASSSIPSLGFHRGAFF; DNA: TGTGCCAGCAGCTCTATTCCAAGCTTAGGTTTCCATAGGGGAGCTTTCTTT
V: TRBV5-1; D: TRBD1; size: -; J: TRBJ2-3; CDR3: CASSLYRGNTDTQYF; DNA: TGCGCCAGCAGCTTGTACAGGGGGAACACAGATACGCAGTATTTT
V: TRBV9; D: -; size: once; J: TRBJ1-1; CDR3: CASSEGGGGTEAFF; DNA: TGTGCCAGCAGCGAGGGAGGGGGTGGTACTGAAGCTTTCTTT
V: TRBV7-9; D: -; size: -; J: TRBJ1-1; CDR3: CASSFTDRQNTEAFF; DNA: TGTGCCAGCAGCTTCACTGACAGGCAGAACACTGAAGCTTTCTTT
V: TRBV27; D: -; size: -; J: TRBJ2-7; CDR3: CASSLRKGDSYEQYF; DNA: TGTGCCAGCAGTTTAAGGAAAGGGGATTCCTACGAGCAGTACTTC
V: TRBV5-1; D: TRBD2; size: -; J: TRBJ2-2; CDR3: CASSGSGYSTGELFF; DNA: TGCGCCAGCAGCGGTAGCGGGTATAGCACCGGGGAGCTGTTTTTT
V: TRBV6-5; D: TRBD1; size: -; J: TRBJ2-7; CDR3: CASRPGTGVREQYF; DNA: TGTGCCAGTCGGCCCGGGACAGGGGTTCGCGAGCAGTACTTC
V: TRBV27; D: TRBD1; size: -; J: TRBJ1-2; CDR3: CASSPTAGQPYGYTF; DNA: TGTGCCAGCAGTCCAACTGCGGGACAGCCGTATGGCTACACCTTC
V: TRBV7-9; D: TRBD1; size: -; J: TRBJ2-7; CDR3: CANGQGASEQYF; DNA: TGTGCCAACGGACAGGGGGCCAGCGAGCAGTACTTC
V: TRBV5-6; D: -; size: -; J: TRBJ2-5; CDR3: CASSSTGGGAQYF; DNA: TGTGCCAGCAGCTCGACAGGTGGAGGAGCCCAGTACTTC
V: TRBV27; D: TRBD2; size: -; J: TRBJ2-7; CDR3: CASRPLGRERAYEQYF; DNA: TGTGCCAGCAGACCCCTGGGGCGGGAGAGAGCCTACGAGCAGTACTTC
V: TRBV6-4; D: -; size: -; J: TRBJ2-1; CDR3: CASRATGNRGNEQFF; DNA: TGTGCCAGCAGAGCCACAGGGAATAGGGGCAATGAGCAGTTCTTC
V: TRBV19; D: -; size: -; J: TRBJ1-1; CDR3: CASSELPTEAFF; DNA: TGTGCCAGTAGCGAGTTACCCACTGAAGCTTTCTTT
V: TRBV5-1; D: -; size: -; J: TRBJ1-1; CDR3: CASSLGVREPGPANTEAFF; DNA: TGCGCCAGCAGCTTGGGCGTACGGGAGCCGGGCCCCGCGAACACTGAAGCTTTCTTT
V: TRBV4-1; D: TRBD1; size: once; J: TRBJ1-2; CDR3: CASSQVGGQGYGYTF; DNA: TGCGCCAGCAGCCAAGTTGGGGGACAGGGTTATGGCTACACCTTC
V: TRBV19; D: -; size: -; J: TRBJ1-1; CDR3: CATREAGRDTEAFF; DNA: TGTGCCACTCGGGAGGCGGGACGGGACACTGAAGCTTTCTTT
V: TRBV23-1; D: -; size: -; J: TRBJ2-2; CDR3: CATNKRGHNGELFF; DNA: TGCGCCACCAATAAAAGGGGCCATAACGGGGAGCTGTTTTTT
V: TRBV10-3; D: TRBD2; size: -; J: TRBJ2-2; CDR3: CAISTGLAGAGTGELFF; DNA: TGTGCCATCAGTACGGGACTAGCGGGAGCCGGAACCGGGGAGCTGTTTTTT